Described below is a single T cell receptor (beta chain) sequence and its context. Clones were sequenced by immunoSEQ multiplex PCR, and TCRdb holds only the in-frame ones, with some missing. The sample holds about 200,000 clones, 70% to 90% seen once. Trimming took 0 bases from V and 6 from J; bases not matched to a gene: 10. Germline CDR1 is LNHNV and CDR2 is YYDKDF (reference sequence). The CDR3 length is 16 residues. The Seattle site enrolled patients during active infection and followed them longitudinally. The record originates from a study of blood T cell repertoires in COVID-19. Study-wide background: The United States, Italy and Spain were the sources of the acute and convalescent COVID-19 samples.

This sequence was found in a person aged 65-85 years with COVID-19, enrolled during active disease. Material: peripheral blood. This chain joins TRBV15 and TRBJ2-5, with 7 bases lining up with TRBD2. Here the CDR3 reads CATSRDAGGSLQTQYF. Written as DNA, the CDR3 is TGTGCCACCAGCAGAGATGCTGGCGGGAGCCTCCAGACCCAGTACTTC.